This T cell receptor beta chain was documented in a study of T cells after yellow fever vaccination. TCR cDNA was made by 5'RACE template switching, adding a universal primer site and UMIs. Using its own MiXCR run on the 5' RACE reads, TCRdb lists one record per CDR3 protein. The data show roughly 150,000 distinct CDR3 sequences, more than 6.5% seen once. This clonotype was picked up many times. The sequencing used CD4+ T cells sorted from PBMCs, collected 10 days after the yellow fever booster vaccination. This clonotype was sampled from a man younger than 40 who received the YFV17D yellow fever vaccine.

The CDR3, as DNA: TGTGCCAGCAGCTTTCGGTCCACGAACACCGGGGAGCTGTTTTTT. Translated, it gives CASSFRSTNTGELFF. The chain joins TRBV7-9 to TRBJ2-2; D call uncertain. Germline-derived CDR1 and CDR2 are SEHNR and FQNEAQ (reference sequence). V was trimmed by 3 bases and J by 0 bases, leaving 8 bases between them. This CDR3 spans 15 amino acids.